This T cell receptor (beta chain) was identified in a study of a mutant IDH1 vaccine in newly diagnosed glioma. Time point given: week 47, end of study. Vaccine doses each comprised 300 ug of mutant IDH1 20-mer peptide, with topical imiquimod. Sequencing was performed with immunoSEQ multiplex PCR; in TCRdb, only in-frame clones are kept and a portion is missing. The sample lists tens of thousands of clones, over 70% occurring once. Comments on this clone: Its antigen is not known. The junction shows a germline mismatch at one end, possibly a read error.

This clonotype originated in a man in his fifties with glioma. This specimen consisted of PBMCs, obtained from a glioma patient whose treatment included an IDH1 peptide vaccine.

CDR3 sequence: CASSFERGGYNEQFF. CDR3 bases: TGTGCTAGCAGCTTCGAGCGGGGGGGATACAATGAGCAGTTCTTC. The gene calls are TRBV7-7 and TRBJ2-1; 10 nucleotides line up with TRBD2. In germline, CDR1 is SSHAT, CDR2 FNYEAQ (reference sequence). The CDR3 is made up of 15 amino acids.